These T cell receptor beta chains were read from a single sample in a study of Ad26.COV2.S vaccination and SARS-CoV-2 variants. The data were produced by immunoSEQ multiplex PCR, yet TCRdb's version contains in-frame clones alone and is incomplete. The sample shows about 400,000 clones, about four fifths of them seen only once. Sequencing used peripheral blood, obtained in a trial of Ad26.COV2.S vaccine versus placebo. The receptors here all came from a person between 18 and 65 years old who received the Ad26.COV2.S COVID-19 vaccine or a placebo. Each CDR3 is given with its conserved first and last residue. Each record gives: D gene, V gene, J gene, clone size, CDR3 DNA, CDR3 protein. A D gene is named only where the DNA matches it firmly. The size field is filled for only some rows; it gives once, few, many or a size class.

D gene: .; V gene: TRBV19; J gene: TRBJ1-1; clone size: .; CDR3 DNA: TGTGCCAGTACCCCCCGGAGGAGGGACCACACTGAAGCTTTCTTT; CDR3 protein: CASTPRRRDHTEAFF
D gene: TRBD1; V gene: TRBV28; J gene: TRBJ1-5; clone size: .; CDR3 DNA: TGTGCCAGCGCAAAAGGGGGGACAGGAGGCAATCAGCCCCAGCATTTT; CDR3 protein: CASAKGGTGGNQPQHF
D gene: TRBD1; V gene: TRBV2; J gene: TRBJ2-7; clone size: .; CDR3 DNA: TGTGCCAGCAACCGGGACAGGTTCTCCTACGAGCAGTACTTC; CDR3 protein: CASNRDRFSYEQYF
D gene: .; V gene: TRBV11-1; J gene: TRBJ2-3; clone size: .; CDR3 DNA: TGTGCCAGCAGCCCCCGAACGGTGGACACAGATACGCAGTATTTT; CDR3 protein: CASSPRTVDTDTQYF
D gene: TRBD1; V gene: TRBV4-1; J gene: TRBJ2-7; clone size: .; CDR3 DNA: TGCGCCAGCAGCGCGAGGGACAGCTACGAGCAGTACTTC; CDR3 protein: CASSARDSYEQYF
D gene: .; V gene: TRBV7-9; J gene: TRBJ1-2; clone size: .; CDR3 DNA: TGTGCCAGCAGCTTATACATGAACTATGGCTACACCTTC; CDR3 protein: CASSLYMNYGYTF
D gene: TRBD1; V gene: TRBV27; J gene: TRBJ1-1; clone size: few; CDR3 DNA: TGTGCCAGCACCAGCCCCGGGACAGCCTCGGCTTTCTTT; CDR3 protein: CASTSPGTASAFF
D gene: TRBD1; V gene: TRBV18; J gene: TRBJ1-5; clone size: once; CDR3 DNA: TGTGCCAGCTCACCCCTGGACAGGGGTAACCAGCCCCAGCATTTT; CDR3 protein: CASSPLDRGNQPQHF
D gene: TRBD1; V gene: TRBV7-2; J gene: TRBJ1-2; clone size: .; CDR3 DNA: TGTGCCAGCAGCTCGGACAGGGAGGCGGGTGGCTACACCTTC; CDR3 protein: CASSSDREAGGYTF
D gene: TRBD2; V gene: TRBV5-3; J gene: TRBJ2-7; clone size: .; CDR3 DNA: TGTGCCAGACAAGTAGCGGGGGGGCCTCGGAACGAGCAGTACTTC; CDR3 protein: CARQVAGGPRNEQYF
D gene: .; V gene: TRBV30; J gene: TRBJ2-1; clone size: .; CDR3 DNA: TGTGCCTGGAGTCCCCTGACGGGAAGCGAGCAGTTCTTC; CDR3 protein: CAWSPLTGSEQFF
D gene: .; V gene: TRBV21-1; J gene: TRBJ1-4; clone size: .; CDR3 DNA: TGTGCCAGCAGCAAAAAGGAAAAACTGTTTTTT; CDR3 protein: CASSKKEKLFF
D gene: .; V gene: TRBV12-3/TRBV12-4; J gene: TRBJ1-5; clone size: .; CDR3 DNA: TGTGCCAGCAGCACGAAATGGGGGCAGCCCCAGCATTTT; CDR3 protein: CASSTKWGQPQHF
D gene: .; V gene: TRBV25-1; J gene: TRBJ1-2; clone size: many; CDR3 DNA: TGTGCCAGCAGTGAATTGGGGGGCAGGACCAAGCTTGGCTACACCTTC; CDR3 protein: CASSELGGRTKLGYTF
D gene: TRBD1; V gene: TRBV19; J gene: TRBJ2-2; clone size: once; CDR3 DNA: TGTGCCAGTAGGACAGGGGCCGGGGAGCTGTTTTTT; CDR3 protein: CASRTGAGELFF
D gene: .; V gene: TRBV9; J gene: TRBJ2-7; clone size: once; CDR3 DNA: TGTGCCAGCAGCTCGGGACTCCTTAAAGACGAGCAGTACTTC; CDR3 protein: CASSSGLLKDEQYF
D gene: TRBD2; V gene: TRBV4-2; J gene: TRBJ2-3; clone size: .; CDR3 DNA: TGTGCCAGCAGCCAAGATAAGCGGGGGGGCCCAGATACGCAGTATTTT; CDR3 protein: CASSQDKRGGPDTQYF
D gene: .; V gene: TRBV19; J gene: TRBJ2-2; clone size: .; CDR3 DNA: TGTGCCAGTAGTATGTCAGTTCTTTGGCGGGACGCCGGGGAGCTGTTTTTT; CDR3 protein: CASSMSVLWRDAGELFF
D gene: .; V gene: TRBV7-2; J gene: TRBJ2-2; clone size: .; CDR3 DNA: TGTGCCAGCAGTCCTCTCGGGGCCGCCGGGGAGCTGTTTTTT; CDR3 protein: CASSPLGAAGELFF
D gene: .; V gene: TRBV5-8; J gene: TRBJ2-1; clone size: .; CDR3 DNA: TGTGCCAGCAGCTTGGGGGCATACAATGAGCAGTTCTTC; CDR3 protein: CASSLGAYNEQFF
D gene: TRBD2; V gene: TRBV11-2; J gene: TRBJ2-3; clone size: .; CDR3 DNA: TGTGCCAGCAGCTTAGATAGCCTAGCGGGGGACCTCACAGATACGCAGTATTTT; CDR3 protein: CASSLDSLAGDLTDTQYF
D gene: TRBD1; V gene: TRBV9; J gene: TRBJ2-7; clone size: .; CDR3 DNA: TGTGCCAGCAGCGTAGTATTGAGGTCCGCGGGACAGGGGCCCTACGAGCAGTACTTC; CDR3 protein: CASSVVLRSAGQGPYEQYF
D gene: .; V gene: TRBV7-2; J gene: TRBJ1-6; clone size: .; CDR3 DNA: TGTGCCAGCAGCTTATCGAGGGTTGGGAGTTCACCCCTCCACTTT; CDR3 protein: CASSLSRVGSSPLHF
D gene: .; V gene: TRBV18; J gene: TRBJ2-5; clone size: .; CDR3 DNA: TGTGCCAGCTCCCGCTTGAGGGGAGAGACCCAGTACTTC; CDR3 protein: CASSRLRGETQYF
D gene: .; V gene: TRBV27; J gene: TRBJ1-2; clone size: once; CDR3 DNA: TGTGCCAGCAGTTTAAACTCCGCGTTCTTCTATGGCTACACCTTC; CDR3 protein: CASSLNSAFFYGYTF
D gene: .; V gene: TRBV18; J gene: TRBJ1-4; clone size: .; CDR3 DNA: TGTGCCAGCTCACCTCGGACGGACGAAAAACTGTTTTTT; CDR3 protein: CASSPRTDEKLFF
D gene: .; V gene: TRBV5-1; J gene: TRBJ2-1; clone size: once; CDR3 DNA: TGCGCCAGCAGCCCCCTCGGGACCTTGGAGCAGTTCTTC; CDR3 protein: CASSPLGTLEQFF
D gene: .; V gene: TRBV4-2; J gene: TRBJ1-2; clone size: few; CDR3 DNA: TGTGCCAGCAGCCAAGTACAGACAAGATATGGCTACACCTTC; CDR3 protein: CASSQVQTRYGYTF
D gene: TRBD2; V gene: TRBV6-5; J gene: TRBJ2-1; clone size: .; CDR3 DNA: TGTGCCACCAGACTAGCGGAATACAATGAGCAGTTCTTC; CDR3 protein: CATRLAEYNEQFF